One and the same sample provided the 30 T cell receptor beta chains below, sequenced in a study of long-term antiretroviral therapy in people with HIV. Investigators performed immunoSEQ version v3.0 at survey level. Only in-frame clones appear in the TCRdb table, and some are missing; sequencing was by immunoSEQ multiplex PCR. The sample shows 20,000 to 25,000 clones, over 75% of them seen only once. The source was unsorted PBMCs, collected 0.3 years after starting antiretroviral therapy. All receptors derive from a man aged 50 to 59 with HIV.

This clone was recorded once. This chain connects TRBV5-1 to TRBJ2-5; TRBD2 might be the D (7 bases). Germline V CDR1 and CDR2: SGHRS, YFSETQ. Trimming removed 2 bases from V and 1 base from J, with 9 bases in between. CDR3 length equals 14 residues. CDR3 sequence reads: CASSFRGGQETQYF. The CDR3 DNA follows: TGCGCCAGCAGCTTTAGGGGGGGCCAAGAGACCCAGTACTTC.

This clone was seen only once. J is TRBJ2-7 and V is TRBV7-2, with 7 bases fitting TRBD2. After removal of 5 bases from V and 3 bases from J, the junction contained 7 bases not matched to a gene. Germline V lookup: CDR1 SGHTA, CDR2 FQGNSA. The CDR3 has 14 amino acids. The CDR3 bases are TGTGCCAGCAGCCCCCGGGGGGTACGCTACGAGCAGTACTTC. It translates to CASSPRGVRYEQYF.

V usage is TRBV4-1 and J usage is TRBJ2-1, with TRBD2 identical over 7 bases. Germline-derived CDR1 and CDR2 are MGHRA and YSYEKL. The CDR3 is 17 amino acids. Trimming at V came to 4 bases and at J to 4 bases, leaving 13 bases not matched to a gene. This CDR3 is CASSRHQPSGNYNEQFF. Written as DNA, the CDR3 is TGCGCCAGCAGCCGACACCAACCTAGCGGTAATTACAATGAGCAGTTCTTC.

The chain links TRBV2 to TRBJ1-2; 7 bases match TRBD1. Germline trimming cut 6 bases from V and 6 bases from J; bases unmatched to any gene: 22. Germline values: CDR1 SNHLY, CDR2 FYNNEI. CDR3 size: 18 residues. The CDR3 spells CASSLLGWPGQNLHGYTF. The CDR3 DNA is TGTGCCAGCAGCCTACTAGGTTGGCCGGGACAGAACCTTCATGGCTACACCTTC.

This clone came up a few times. The chain couples TRBV5-1 to TRBJ1-1; D is uncertain. The germline V and J ends were trimmed by 4 bases and 4 bases, with 14 bases remaining between them. Germline assignment: CDR1 SGHRS and CDR2 YFSETQ. The CDR3 consists of 14 residues. The CDR3 sequence is CASSVGEMGTEAFF. The CDR3 nucleotides are TGCGCCAGCAGCGTGGGCGAGATGGGCACTGAAGCTTTCTTT.

The chain couples TRBV6-5 to TRBJ2-7, with 7 positions matching TRBD1. Germline assignment: CDR1 MNHEY and CDR2 SVGAGI. The junction had 4 bases not matched to a gene; V was cut back by 0 bases and J by 2 bases. CDR3 length: 15 residues. The CDR3 DNA reads TGTGCCAGCAGTTACTCGTCACAGGGGACCTACGAGCAGTACTTC. Its translation: CASSYSSQGTYEQYF.

The genes are TRBV7-2 and TRBJ2-3, with 9 bases lining up with TRBD2. The CDR3 contains 16 residues. Losses at the gene ends were 0 bases for V and 1 base for J; bases not matched to a gene: 2. The germline V gene encodes CDR1 SGHTA and CDR2 FQGNSA. CDR3 loop: CASSLARLAGTDTQYF. The DNA of the CDR3 is TGTGCCAGCAGCTTAGCAAGACTAGCGGGCACAGATACGCAGTATTTT.

CDR3 amino acids: CASSQRPSNEQYF. As DNA, the CDR3 is TGCGCCAGCAGCCAAAGGCCAAGCAACGAGCAGTACTTC. The chain has TRBV4-3 and TRBJ2-7; D not resolved. Germline CDR1 reads LGHNA; CDR2 reads YSLEER. This CDR3 region has 13 residues. Trimming took off 2 bases at V and 5 bases at J, with 10 bases between the two ends.

The chain is built from TRBV5-4 and TRBJ1-1; the D gene is possibly TRBD1 (5 bases). V gave up 7 bases and J gave up 7 bases, with 20 bases separating them. Germline loops: CDR1 SGHNT, CDR2 YYREEE (reference sequence). This CDR3 is built from 14 residues. In nucleotides, the CDR3 is TGTGCCAGCTACCGACCCGAACGGGGGGGTGAAGCTTTCTTT. It is translated as CASYRPERGGEAFF. Looking up the rest from reference TRBV5-4 and TRBJ1-1 gives the full variable domain: ETGVTQSPTHLIKTRGQQVTLRCSSQSGHNTVSWYQQALGQGPQFIFQYYREEENGRGNFPPRFSGLQFPNYSSELNVNALELDDSALYLCASYRPERGGEAFFGQGTRLTVV.

The genes are TRBV4-3 and TRBJ2-3, with 7 bases matching TRBD2. With V trimmed by 0 bases and J by 3 bases, 0 bases remained unmatched. Germline loops: CDR1 LGHNA, CDR2 YSLEER. The CDR3 totals 14 residues. CDR3 protein: CASSQDGGTDTQYF. CDR3 DNA: TGCGCCAGCAGCCAAGACGGGGGGACAGATACGCAGTATTTT.

This chain connects TRBV27 to TRBJ2-2; the match to TRBD2 covers 7 bases. This CDR3 contains 15 residues. The V gene end was trimmed by 2 bases and the J gene end by 5 bases; junction bases not matched to a gene: 5. From germline, CDR1 is MNHEY and CDR2 SMNVEV (reference sequence). Here the CDR3 reads CASSLKPGGTGELFF. DNA of the CDR3: TGTGCCAGCAGTTTAAAACCGGGGGGTACCGGGGAGCTGTTTTTT.

The chain couples TRBV7-9 to TRBJ2-2; D remains ambiguous. Germline V gene data show CDR1 as SEHNR and CDR2 as FQNEAQ (reference sequence). This CDR3 contains 16 residues. V was shortened by 5 bases and J by 4 bases, with 17 bases between the two germline ends. The CDR3 bases are TGTGCCAGCAGCCCCCCGGACCGGATGAGCACCGGGGAGCTGTTTTTT. Its translation: CASSPPDRMSTGELFF.

The chain carries TRBV15 and TRBJ1-1, with unresolved D. Germline CDR1 is LNHNV and CDR2 is YYDKDF (reference sequence). Trimming took 0 bases from V and 3 from J, leaving 5 bases between them. This CDR3 contains 13 residues. The CDR3 coding sequence is TGTGCCACCAGCAGAGAGATGGACACTGAAGCTTTCTTT. Its protein product is CATSREMDTEAFF.

The J gene is TRBJ2-7, the V gene TRBV10-3; D is unresolved. The V and J ends lost 6 bases and 7 bases respectively, with 22 bases between them. This CDR3 has 15 amino acids. Germline V lookup: CDR1 ENHRY, CDR2 SYGVKD. This chain's CDR3 is CAIRADAVERREQYF. In DNA form, the CDR3 reads TGTGCCATCAGGGCGGACGCGGTGGAGAGAAGGGAGCAGTACTTC.

The chain recombines TRBV7-2 with TRBJ1-2, with D possibly matching TRBD1 (6 bases). CDR3 length: 13 residues. Germline lookup yields CDR1 SGHTA and CDR2 FQGNSA. V was cut by 5 bases and J by 4 bases, with 11 bases left in between. CDR3 DNA sequence: TGTGCCAGCAGCCCCGACAGGAGCTATGGCTACACCTTC. Translated: CASSPDRSYGYTF. Together with reference TRBV7-2 and TRBJ1-2, the CDR3 gives the full variable domain: GAGVSQSPSNKVTEKGKDVELRCDPISGHTALYWYRQSLGQGLEFLIYFQGNSAPDKSGLPSDRFSAERTGGSVSTLTIQRTQQEDSAVYLCASSPDRSYGYTFGSGTRLTVV.

This clone has just one count. This chain joins TRBV7-6 and TRBJ2-5, with D maybe TRBD2 (6 bases). CDR3 size: 15 residues. V lost 7 bases and J lost 5, with 20 bases in between. CDR1 and CDR2 (germline): SGHVS, FNYEAQ. The CDR3 region is CASTPSGGVGETQYF. The CDR3 DNA sequence: TGTGCCAGCACCCCTAGTGGCGGGGTAGGGGAGACCCAGTACTTC.

This clone was counted a few times. The chain joins TRBV10-3 to TRBJ1-3; D gene uncertain. The CDR3 totals 13 residues. The germline gives CDR1 ENHRY, CDR2 SYGVKD. V lost 7 bases, J lost 3 bases, and 10 bases lay in between. Here the CDR3 DNA reads TGTGCCATCACGAGTGCGGATGGAAACACCATATATTTT. This codes for CAITSADGNTIYF.

The chain has TRBV27 and TRBJ1-1; a possible D gene is TRBD1 (5 bases). Per the germline V gene, CDR1 is MNHEY and CDR2 is SMNVEV (reference sequence). CDR3 size: 13 residues. The V end was cut by 5 bases, the J end by 8 bases, with 15 bases between. For the CDR3, the DNA is TGTGCCAGCAGTCCCGGGGGATCCTGGGAAGCTTTCTTT. This gives the protein CASSPGGSWEAFF.

The V call is TRBV2, the J call TRBJ2-1, with no clear D. The germline V gene has CDR1 SNHLY and CDR2 FYNNEI. V lost 7 bases to trimming and J lost 3 bases, with 16 bases between them. This CDR3 is built from 15 residues. The CDR3 here is CASTLRASVYNEQFF. For the CDR3, the DNA is TGTGCCAGCACTCTCCGGGCTTCTGTCTACAATGAGCAGTTCTTC.

The CDR3 nucleotides read TGTGCCACCCAAGCTGGGGAAAAACTGTTTTTT. It specifies CATQAGEKLFF. The chain uses TRBV28 and TRBJ1-4; unclear D gene. The CDR3 extends over 11 amino acids. Trimming left V 10 bases short and J 8 bases short, with 11 bases between. Germline CDR1 is MDHEN and CDR2 is SYDVKM.

The chain has TRBV28 and TRBJ2-2; 7 bases are a match to TRBD1. The CDR3 spans 13 residues. Germline V gene lookup returns CDR1 MDHEN and CDR2 SYDVKM. With V trimmed by 5 bases and J by 6 bases, 3 bases remained unmatched. This CDR3 reads CASSPDRAGELFF. In nucleotides, the CDR3 is TGTGCCAGCAGTCCAGACAGGGCCGGGGAGCTGTTTTTT.

The chain's CDR3 is CASNAGTSGRGPDTQYF. The DNA of the CDR3 is TGTGCCAGCAACGCCGGGACTAGCGGGAGAGGGCCAGATACGCAGTATTTT. The chain couples TRBV28 to TRBJ2-3; 14 bases are a match to TRBD2. CDR1 is MDHEN, CDR2 SYDVKM, per germline. This CDR3 region has 17 residues. The junction had 10 bases not matched to a gene; V was cut back by 7 bases and J by 4 bases.

This clone is medium-sized (0.01 to 0.1%) by share. Sequence at one end of the junction differs from germline and may be a read error. The chain uses TRBV2 and TRBJ1-6, with 7 bases matching TRBD1. CDR3 length: 11 residues. Germline loops: CDR1 SNHLY, CDR2 FYNNEI. CDR3 protein: CASSEGGQISF. CDR3 DNA: TGTGCCAGCAGTGAAGGGGGACAGATTTCCTTT.

This clone was counted only a few times. The chain couples TRBV13 to TRBJ1-2; tentatively, D is TRBD1 (5 bases). V lost 1 base and J 3 bases, leaving 12 bases between the germline ends. Germline CDR1 is PRHDT and CDR2 is FYEKMQ (reference sequence). The CDR3 is 15 residues long. The CDR3 coding sequence is TGTGCCAGCAGCTTAGAAGCGGGGGAATACTATGGCTACACCTTC. Protein: CASSLEAGEYYGYTF.

The V and J genes are TRBV6-1 and TRBJ1-1; 7 nucleotides align to TRBD1. Unmatched junction bases numbered 7, after V lost 6 bases and J lost 3 bases. In germline, CDR1 is MNHNS, CDR2 SASEGT. The CDR3 sequence is 14 residues long. CDR3 nucleotides: TGTGCCAGCAGCGGGGGCAGGGGGGACACTGAAGCTTTCTTT. Translation: CASSGGRGDTEAFF.

V is TRBV29-1 and J is TRBJ1-1; tentative D call: TRBD1 (6 bases). V shed 6 bases and J shed 10 bases, with 21 bases lying between them. Germline values: CDR1 SQVTM, CDR2 ANQGSEA. This CDR3 region has 13 residues. The CDR3 DNA follows: TGCAGCGTCTCAACAGGGAGAGGCGAAAGAGCTTTCTTT. This sequence encodes CSVSTGRGERAFF.

The chain has TRBV4-1 and TRBJ2-1; D could derive from TRBD1 or TRBD2 (5 bases each). Trimming stripped 0 bases from V and 5 bases from J, with 14 bases between. The CDR3 has 16 amino acids. CDR1 and CDR2 (germline): MGHRA, YSYEKL. The CDR3, as DNA: TGCGCCAGCAGCCAAGACCGCGACGGGGCGGACAATGAGCAGTTCTTC. It is translated as CASSQDRDGADNEQFF.

The chain joins TRBV19 to TRBJ2-3; 13 bases fit TRBD2. This CDR3 has 14 residues. The junction had 4 bases not matched to a gene; V was cut back by 5 bases and J by 8 bases. Germline CDR1 is LNHDA and CDR2 is SQIVND (reference sequence). CDR3 sequence reads: CASSGTSGVGTQYF. As DNA, the CDR3 is TGTGCCAGTAGTGGGACTAGCGGGGTAGGTACGCAGTATTTT.

This clone came up once. The gene calls are TRBV28 and TRBJ2-1; 7 bases fit TRBD1. Looked up from germline, CDR1 is MDHEN and CDR2 is SYDVKM. V was clipped by 6 bases and J by 6 bases; unmatched bases: 5. The CDR3 is 13 residues long. Written as DNA, the CDR3 is TGTGCCAGCAGGGGGACAGATTTCAATGAGCAGTTCTTC. Translating gives CASRGTDFNEQFF. Looking up the rest from reference TRBV28 and TRBJ2-1 gives the full variable domain: DVKVTQSSRYLVKRTGEKVFLECVQDMDHENMFWYRQDPGLGLRLIYFSYDVKMKEKGDIPEGYSVSREKKERFSLILESASTNQTSMYLCASRGTDFNEQFFGPGTRLTVL.

The rearrangement joins TRBV19 to TRBJ2-7; TRBD1 is a possible D gene (5 bases). Germline V gene lookup returns CDR1 LNHDA and CDR2 SQIVND (reference sequence). The CDR3 is 15 residues long. V lost 6 bases and J lost 4, with 19 bases in between. The CDR3 DNA sequence: TGTGCCAGTAGATTCTCGGCAGGGAAGGGTTACGAGCAGTACTTC. This gives the protein CASRFSAGKGYEQYF.